A single sample gave rise to the 26 T cell receptor beta chains below, sequenced in a study of blood T cell repertoires in COVID-19. This table comes from immunoSEQ multiplex PCR, and its TCRdb copy is limited to in-frame clones, with some not included. In the table there are approximately 140,000 clones, about 83% of which are singletons. Sequenced material: peripheral blood. The receptors derive from a man over 45 with acute or convalescent COVID-19.

This sequence joins TRBV5-5 and TRBJ1-1; TRBD1 matches 10 bases. CDR3 length: 17 amino acids. CDR1 SGHKS and CDR2 YYEKEE come from the germline V gene (reference sequence). Trimming cost V 2 bases and J 5 bases; bases outside gene matches: 12. The CDR3 DNA sequence: TGTGCCAGCAGCTTTTGGGGGACAGGGGCCGCCTTGACTGAAGCTTTCTTT. Protein: CASSFWGTGAALTEAFF.

The chain couples TRBV5-5 to TRBJ1-4; TRBD1 matches 7 bases. Losses at the gene ends were 0 bases for V and 5 bases for J; bases not matched to a gene: 4. The germline CDR1 and CDR2 sequences are SGHKS and YYEKEE (reference sequence). CDR3 length: 15 residues. CDR3 amino acids: CASSLEGQTNEKLFF. The CDR3 DNA reads as TGTGCCAGCAGCTTGGAGGGACAGACCAATGAAAAACTGTTTTTT.

The rearrangement joins TRBV19 to TRBJ1-5; TRBD1 matches at 9 bases. The V gene's germline CDR1 is LNHDA and CDR2 SQIVND (reference sequence). The CDR3 runs to 15 residues. V dropped 7 bases and J dropped 4; count of bases not matched to a gene: 8. The CDR3: CASTPGQGWNQPQHF. Written as DNA, the CDR3 is TGTGCCAGTACTCCGGGACAGGGTTGGAATCAGCCCCAGCATTTT.

The chain is built from TRBV6-1 and TRBJ2-1; 9 positions match TRBD1. In germline, CDR1 is MNHNS, CDR2 SASEGT. With V trimmed by 2 bases and J by 4 bases, 6 bases remained unmatched. This CDR3 region has 16 residues. The CDR3 is CASSERGQGRYNEQFF. The CDR3 DNA sequence: TGTGCCAGCAGTGAAAGGGGACAGGGCCGATACAATGAGCAGTTCTTC.

This chain joins TRBV7-8 and TRBJ1-5; D is undetermined. The V gene lost 5 bases and the J gene lost 2 bases, with 10 bases spanning the gap. The CDR3 has 14 residues. The germline gives CDR1 SGHVS, CDR2 FQNEAQ. DNA of the CDR3: TGTGCCAGCAGCCGAGGAGAGCGCAATCAGCCCCAGCATTTT. Translation gives CASSRGERNQPQHF.

The genes are TRBV11-2 and TRBJ2-7; 8 positions agree with TRBD1. J was trimmed by 4 bases and V by 5 bases; bases with no gene match: 16. CDR3 length: 17 residues. Germline assignment: CDR1 SGHAT and CDR2 FQNNGV. CDR3 sequence reads: CASSLPKAQGVTYEQYV. The CDR3 DNA reads TGTGCCAGCAGCCTCCCAAAGGCACAGGGGGTAACTTACGAGCAGTACGTC.

V is TRBV2 and J is TRBJ2-7; 7 nucleotides match TRBD1. The CDR3 is 15 amino acids. V dropped 6 bases and J dropped 2; count of bases not matched to a gene: 10. Germline V gene sequence: CDR1 SNHLY, CDR2 FYNNEI. For the CDR3, the DNA is TGTGCCAGCAGCGAATCGTTAGGGACAGCCTACGAGCAGTACGTC. It is translated as CASSESLGTAYEQYV.

The V and J genes are TRBV18 and TRBJ1-2, with TRBD1 matching over 7 bases. Germline V gene data show CDR1 as KGHSH and CDR2 as LQKENI. V gave up 2 bases and J gave up 4 bases; unmatched junction bases: 4. This CDR3 region has 14 residues. CDR3 coding DNA: TGTGCCAGCTCACCAGACAGGGAGCGCTATGGCTACACCTTC. As protein: CASSPDRERYGYTF.

This clone was recorded only once. This chain uses TRBV12-3 or TRBV12-4 with TRBJ2-5; D unresolved. The CDR3 has 13 residues. V was cut by 3 bases and J by 5 bases, with 10 bases left in between. Here the CDR3 reads CASSFEYRETQYF. The CDR3 DNA reads as TGTGCCAGCAGTTTTGAGTACCGGGAGACCCAGTACTTC.

This clone was seen only a few times. This chain links TRBV5-6 with TRBJ2-5, with TRBD2 matching 7 bases. There are 13 residues in the CDR3. Per the germline V gene, CDR1 is SGHDT and CDR2 is YYEEEE. The V gene end was trimmed by 0 bases and the J gene end by 5 bases; junction bases not matched to a gene: 1. The CDR3 bases are TGTGCCAGCAGCTTGGGACTAGCTGAGACCCAGTACTTC. It specifies CASSLGLAETQYF.

This chain links TRBV14 with TRBJ2-1, with D possibly TRBD1 on 5 matching bases. Germline V lookup: CDR1 SGHDN, CDR2 FVKESK. With 2 bases removed from V and 4 bases from J, the gap between germline ends came to 15 bases. This CDR3 contains 16 residues. The CDR3 spells CASSQLGAGIYNEQFF. The CDR3 DNA is TGTGCCAGCAGCCAATTAGGGGCAGGTATATACAATGAGCAGTTCTTC.

V gene TRBV11-2 combines with J gene TRBJ2-1; a weak D match, TRBD2 (5 bases). V dropped 2 bases and J dropped 5 bases, with 10 bases sitting between them. CDR3 length: 14 amino acids. Germline V gives CDR1 SGHAT, CDR2 FQNNGV. The CDR3 here is CASSLRLADNEQFF. The CDR3 nucleotides are TGTGCCAGCAGCTTAAGGCTAGCAGACAATGAGCAGTTCTTC.

The V and J genes are TRBV2 and TRBJ1-5; D might be TRBD1 (6 bases). Trimming stripped 6 bases from V and 5 bases from J, with 14 bases between. CDR3 length: 14 residues. Germline CDR1 reads SNHLY; CDR2 reads FYNNEI. CDR3 protein: CASRSTGFYQPQHF. CDR3 in DNA: TGTGCCAGCAGATCTACAGGGTTTTATCAGCCCCAGCATTTT.

This clone was counted a few times. The chain employs TRBV30 and TRBJ1-1; D gene unclear. Germline CDR1 and CDR2: GTSNPN and SVGIG (reference sequence). The CDR3 contains 12 residues. V gave up 6 bases and J gave up 4 bases, with 12 bases separating them. CDR3 region: CACNEVGTEAFF. Written as DNA, the CDR3 is TGTGCCTGTAATGAGGTAGGCACTGAAGCTTTCTTT.

This chain joins TRBV24-1 and TRBJ1-2, with D tentatively TRBD1 (6 bases). In germline, CDR1 is KGHDR, CDR2 SFDVKD. The CDR3 covers 15 residues. Trimming took 7 bases from V and 2 from J, leaving 16 bases between them. This chain's CDR3 is CATRTTGSLNYGYTF. CDR3 DNA sequence: TGTGCCACCAGGACTACAGGGTCCCTGAACTATGGCTACACCTTC.

This clone has just one count. The chain employs TRBV12-5 and TRBJ1-1; D unclear. The CDR3 is 13 residues long. Germline CDR1 reads LGHNT; CDR2 reads FRNRAP. Trimming left V 1 base short and J 2 bases short, with 5 bases between. The CDR3 is CASGLGGNTEAFF. For the CDR3, the DNA is TGTGCTAGTGGTTTGGGCGGAAACACTGAAGCTTTCTTT.

The J gene is TRBJ1-2, the V gene TRBV5-4; D may be TRBD1 (5 bases). The CDR3 is 12 amino acids. Germline V CDR1 and CDR2: SGHNT, YYREEE (reference sequence). Trimming took off 7 bases at V and 6 bases at J, with 13 bases between the two ends. The CDR3 region has the DNA TGTGCCAGCTCCCGGGGGTTGGATGGCTACACCTTC. Amino acid sequence: CASSRGLDGYTF.

The gene calls are TRBV10-3 and TRBJ1-1; possible D gene TRBD1, 5 bases. CDR1 is ENHRY, CDR2 SYGVKD, per germline. V lost 0 bases, J lost 1 base, and 12 bases lay in between. The CDR3 length is 16 residues. CDR3 amino acids: CAISESETDSNTEAFF. CDR3 nucleotide sequence: TGTGCCATCAGTGAGTCCGAGACAGATTCGAACACTGAAGCTTTCTTT.

The chain has TRBV20-1 and TRBJ2-5; 10 nucleotides agree with TRBD1. Germline CDR1 reads DFQATT; CDR2 reads SNEGSKA (reference sequence). V was pared by 3 bases and J by 4 bases, with 8 bases of the junction left unmatched. The CDR3 is 15 residues long. The CDR3 here is CSASRGTGVRETQYF. The CDR3 nucleotides read TGCAGTGCTAGTAGAGGGACAGGGGTTCGAGAGACCCAGTACTTC.

This CDR3 reads CASSEDGTQPSYEQYV. CDR3 in DNA: TGTGCCAGCAGTGAGGACGGGACTCAACCCTCCTACGAGCAGTACGTC. This chain uses TRBV6-1 with TRBJ2-7; perhaps TRBD2 as D (6 bases). Trimming took off 3 bases at V and 0 bases at J, with 15 bases between the two ends. Germline loops: CDR1 MNHNS, CDR2 SASEGT. This CDR3 contains 16 residues.

The V gene is TRBV2, the J gene TRBJ2-1; possible D gene TRBD1, 7 bases. Trimming removed 6 bases at V and 9 bases at J, with 12 bases between. The CDR3 is 12 amino acids. Germline V CDR1 and CDR2: SNHLY, FYNNEI. The CDR3 DNA is TGTGCCAGCAGGGAGGGGGCACGTGAGCAGTTCTTC. It yields the protein CASREGAREQFF. The full variable domain, completed using reference TRBV2 and TRBJ2-1, is EPEVTQTPSHQVTQMGQEVILRCVPISNHLYFYWYRQILGQKVEFLVSFYNNEISEKSEIFDDQFSVERPDGSNFTLKIRSTKLEDSAMYFCASREGAREQFFGPGTRLTVL.

The chain carries TRBV9 and TRBJ2-5, with D unresolved. This CDR3 has 13 residues. The V gene lost 0 bases and the J gene lost 5 bases, with 8 bases spanning the gap. Looked up from germline, CDR1 is SGDLS and CDR2 is YYNGEE. In DNA form, the CDR3 reads TGTGCCAGCAGCGTAGTGTACGGGGAGACCCAGTACTTC. Translated, it gives CASSVVYGETQYF.

V gene TRBV6-5 combines with J gene TRBJ2-2; 12 bases align to TRBD1. Germline V CDR1 and CDR2: MNHEY, SVGAGI. The V and J ends lost 11 bases and 2 bases, in that order; junction bases with no gene match: 6. The CDR3 is 15 residues long. The CDR3 sequence is CAAGDRGRNTGELFF. The CDR3 DNA reads TGTGCCGCAGGGGACAGGGGGCGAAACACCGGGGAGCTGTTTTTT.

The rearrangement links TRBV7-6 to TRBJ1-6; TRBD1 matches 8 bases. The CDR3 extends over 15 amino acids. Germline CDR1 is SGHVS and CDR2 is FNYEAQ. Losses at the gene ends were 0 bases for V and 7 bases for J; bases not matched to a gene: 2. CDR3 amino acids: CASSLAQGANSPLHF. In DNA, the CDR3 is TGTGCCAGCAGCTTAGCGCAGGGGGCAAATTCACCCCTCCACTTT.

This clone was seen a few times. The chain has TRBV7-8 and TRBJ2-7; 8 nucleotides match TRBD2. The CDR3 totals 15 residues. The germline CDR1 and CDR2 sequences are SGHVS and FQNEAQ. The V segment lost 2 bases and the J segment 3 bases; nucleotides outside the gene matches: 6. CDR3 bases: TGTGCCAGCAGCTTAAGACTAGCGAGGCTCTACGAGCAGTACTTC. This sequence encodes CASSLRLARLYEQYF.

This clone has just a few counts. J is TRBJ2-1 and V is TRBV5-1; tentatively, D is TRBD2 (5 bases). Per the germline V gene, CDR1 is SGHRS and CDR2 is YFSETQ. The CDR3 totals 15 residues. Trimming pared 0 bases from V and 8 bases from J, leaving 15 bases between. The CDR3 sequence: CASSLGEIRFYEQFF. DNA of the CDR3: TGCGCCAGCAGCTTGGGGGAGATAAGATTTTATGAGCAGTTCTTC.